This TCR beta chain was recovered during a study of a mutant IDH1 vaccine in newly diagnosed glioma. For the study at large: Treatment recipients were approximately 62% male and around 40% female, and their mean age was around 37 years. Standard pretreatment was either radiotherapy, temozolomide, or, for most, radiochemotherapy with temozolomide. General study findings and limits: Apparently unrelated to pseudoprogression were changes in the top peripheral T cell clonotypes. Detectable vaccine-induced immune responses arose in around 93% of patients.

As to this clone: Its matching antigen is unknown.

Germline CDR1 and CDR2: MNHEY and SMNVEV (reference sequence). The CDR3 is 16 amino acids. Trimming removed 3 bases from V and 1 base from J; junction bases left unmatched: 8. The method was immunoSEQ multiplex PCR; TCRdb's version includes in-frame clones alone and lacks a portion of them. The data hold tens of thousands of clones, with roughly 92% observed a single time. Time point given: baseline, week 1 (first vaccination visit). This sample's treatment: pre-vaccination baseline after standard-of-care therapy. The J gene is TRBJ1-1, the V gene TRBV27; 7 positions match TRBD1. This specimen was PBMCs, taken from a glioma patient treated with radiotherapy, temozolomide or both. This clonotype originated in a man aged 18 to 30 with glioma. CDR3 nucleotide sequence: TGTGCCAGCAGTTTCCTAAATACAGGGGCGAACACTGAAGCTTTCTTT. Protein sequence: CASSFLNTGANTEAFF.